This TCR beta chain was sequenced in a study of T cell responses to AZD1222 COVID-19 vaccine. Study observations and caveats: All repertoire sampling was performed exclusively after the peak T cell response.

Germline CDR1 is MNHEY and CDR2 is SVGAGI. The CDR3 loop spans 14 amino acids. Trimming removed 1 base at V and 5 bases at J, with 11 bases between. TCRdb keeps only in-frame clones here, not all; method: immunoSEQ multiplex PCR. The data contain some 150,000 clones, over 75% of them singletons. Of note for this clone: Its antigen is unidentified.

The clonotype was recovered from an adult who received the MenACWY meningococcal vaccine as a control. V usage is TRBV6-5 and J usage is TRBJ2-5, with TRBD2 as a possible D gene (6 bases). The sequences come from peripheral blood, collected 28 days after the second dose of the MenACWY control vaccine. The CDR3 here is CASSYFGSGETQYF. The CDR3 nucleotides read TGTGCCAGCAGTTACTTCGGGAGTGGGGAGACCCAGTACTTC.